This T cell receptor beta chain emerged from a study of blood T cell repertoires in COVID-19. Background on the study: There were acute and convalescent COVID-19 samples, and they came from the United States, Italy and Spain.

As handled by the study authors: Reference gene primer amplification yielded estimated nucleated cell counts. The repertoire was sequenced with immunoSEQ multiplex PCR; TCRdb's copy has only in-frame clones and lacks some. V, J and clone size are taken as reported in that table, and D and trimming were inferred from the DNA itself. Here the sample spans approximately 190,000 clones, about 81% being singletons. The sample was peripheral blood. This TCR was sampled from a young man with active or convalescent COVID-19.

The chain's CDR3 is CASSEYGQSTTEAFF. Written as DNA, the CDR3 is TGTGCCAGCAGTGAATATGGACAGTCAACGACTGAAGCTTTCTTT. The rearrangement links TRBV25-1 to TRBJ1-1, with D perhaps TRBD1 (6 bases). This CDR3 comprises 15 residues. Germline values: CDR1 MGHDK, CDR2 SYGVNS. Trimming took off 0 bases at V and 5 bases at J, with 13 bases between the two ends.